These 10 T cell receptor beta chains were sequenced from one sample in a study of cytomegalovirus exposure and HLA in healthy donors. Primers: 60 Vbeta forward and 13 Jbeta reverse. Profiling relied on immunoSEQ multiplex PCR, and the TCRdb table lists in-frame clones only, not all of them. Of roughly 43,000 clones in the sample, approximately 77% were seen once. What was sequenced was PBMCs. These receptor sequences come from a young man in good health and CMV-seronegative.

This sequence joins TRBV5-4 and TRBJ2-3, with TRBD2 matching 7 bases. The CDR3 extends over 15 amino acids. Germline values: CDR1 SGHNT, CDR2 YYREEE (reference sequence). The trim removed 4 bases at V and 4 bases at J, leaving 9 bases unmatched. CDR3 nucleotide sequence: TGTGCCAGCAGCGTGGGCGGGAGAGTTGCAGATACGCAGTATTTT. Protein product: CASSVGGRVADTQYF.

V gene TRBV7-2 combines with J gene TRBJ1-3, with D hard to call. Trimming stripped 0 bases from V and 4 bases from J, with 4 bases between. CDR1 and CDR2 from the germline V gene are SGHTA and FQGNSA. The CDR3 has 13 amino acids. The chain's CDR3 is CASSLASGNTIYF. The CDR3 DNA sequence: TGTGCCAGCAGCTTAGCAAGCGGAAACACCATATATTTT.

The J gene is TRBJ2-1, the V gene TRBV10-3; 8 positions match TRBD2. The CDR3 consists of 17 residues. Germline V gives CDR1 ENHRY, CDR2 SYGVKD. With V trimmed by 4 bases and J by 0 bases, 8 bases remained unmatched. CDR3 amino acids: CAISGGPSGSSYNEQFF. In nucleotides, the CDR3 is TGTGCCATCAGTGGGGGGCCAAGCGGGAGCTCCTACAATGAGCAGTTCTTC.

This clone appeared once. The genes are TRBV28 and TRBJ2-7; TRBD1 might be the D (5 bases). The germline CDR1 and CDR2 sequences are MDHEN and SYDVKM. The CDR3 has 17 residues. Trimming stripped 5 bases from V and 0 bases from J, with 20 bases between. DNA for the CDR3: TGTGCCAGCAGTCCCCCATTGTTTGGGGCAGGCTCCTACGAGCAGTACTTC. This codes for CASSPPLFGAGSYEQYF.

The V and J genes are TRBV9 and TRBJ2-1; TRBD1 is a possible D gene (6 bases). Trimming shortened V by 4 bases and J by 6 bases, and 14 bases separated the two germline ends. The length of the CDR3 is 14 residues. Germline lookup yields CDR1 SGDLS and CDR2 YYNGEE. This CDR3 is CASSPSQGINEQFF. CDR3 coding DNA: TGTGCCAGCAGCCCCTCACAGGGTATCAATGAGCAGTTCTTC.

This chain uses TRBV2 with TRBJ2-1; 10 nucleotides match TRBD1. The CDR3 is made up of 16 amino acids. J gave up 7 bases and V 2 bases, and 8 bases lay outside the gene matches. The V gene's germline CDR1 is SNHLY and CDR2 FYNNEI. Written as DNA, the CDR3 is TGTGCCAGCAGTGAACGACAGGGGGCGTCAAATAATGAGCAGTTCTTC. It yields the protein CASSERQGASNNEQFF. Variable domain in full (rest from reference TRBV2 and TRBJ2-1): EPEVTQTPSHQVTQMGQEVILRCVPISNHLYFYWYRQILGQKVEFLVSFYNNEISEKSEIFDDQFSVERPDGSNFTLKIRSTKLEDSAMYFCASSERQGASNNEQFFGPGTRLTVL.

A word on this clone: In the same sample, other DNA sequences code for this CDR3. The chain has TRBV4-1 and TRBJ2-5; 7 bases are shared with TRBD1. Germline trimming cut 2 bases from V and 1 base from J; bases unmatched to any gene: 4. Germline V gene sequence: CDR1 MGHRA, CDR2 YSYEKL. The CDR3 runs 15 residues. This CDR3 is CASSQTNRGQETQYF. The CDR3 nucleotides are TGCGCCAGCAGCCAAACGAACAGGGGCCAAGAGACCCAGTACTTC.

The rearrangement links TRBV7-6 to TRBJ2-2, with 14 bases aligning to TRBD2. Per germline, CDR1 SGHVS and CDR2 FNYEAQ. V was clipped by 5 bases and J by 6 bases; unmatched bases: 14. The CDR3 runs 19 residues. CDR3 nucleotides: TGTGCCAGCAGCACACAGGGACTAGCGGGAGATTATATTGCCGGGGAGCTGTTTTTT. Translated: CASSTQGLAGDYIAGELFF.

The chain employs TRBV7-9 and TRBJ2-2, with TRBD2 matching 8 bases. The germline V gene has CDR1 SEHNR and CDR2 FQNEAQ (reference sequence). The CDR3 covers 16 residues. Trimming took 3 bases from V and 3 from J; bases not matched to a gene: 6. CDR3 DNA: TGTGCCAGCAGCTTCAGGCCAGCGGGAGACACCGGGGAGCTGTTTTTT. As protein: CASSFRPAGDTGELFF.

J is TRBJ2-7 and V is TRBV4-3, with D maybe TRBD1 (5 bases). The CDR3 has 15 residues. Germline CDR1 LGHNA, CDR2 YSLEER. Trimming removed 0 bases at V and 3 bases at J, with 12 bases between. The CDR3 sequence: CASSQDTRAFYEQYF. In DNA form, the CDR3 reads TGCGCCAGCAGCCAAGATACCAGGGCGTTCTACGAGCAGTACTTC.